Detailed here is one T cell receptor beta chain. Its target is not known. The template was genomic DNA from peripheral blood, not RNA. The CDR3 length is 19 residues. CDR1 is SGHKS and CDR2 is YYEKEE in the germline V gene (reference sequence). Trimming stripped 0 bases from V and 1 base from J, with 20 bases between. The sample comes from a study of T cell repertoires in aging, cancer and after chemotherapy. About the research overall: The whole study produced a dataset of several million TCR reads. Study outcomes and limitations: Age-matched healthy donors had significantly more diverse, less clonal blood TCR repertoires than untreated cancer patients. In each cancer cohort, median generation probability increased across chemotherapy, suggesting thymic output rebounded. In cancer patients, declining TCR diversity with age involved lost richness and lost evenness.

Multiplex touch-down PCR with TRB-A/B primers amplified rearranged V-D-J TRB sequences. One entry per CDR3 protein, called by TCRdb with MiXCR from the multiplex PCR reads. The repertoire holds roughly 5,200 distinct CDR3 sequences, roughly 30% seen once, with roughly 6% in the top ten. Sequenced input: blood. The rearrangement joins TRBV5-5 to TRBJ1-5, with D uncertain. The sequence was collected from a human donor in good health. DNA of the CDR3: TGTGCCAGCAGCTTGGCCCCCTGGTGGCAGCGAAACAGCAATCAGCCCCAGCATTTT. Translating gives CASSLAPWWQRNSNQPQHF.